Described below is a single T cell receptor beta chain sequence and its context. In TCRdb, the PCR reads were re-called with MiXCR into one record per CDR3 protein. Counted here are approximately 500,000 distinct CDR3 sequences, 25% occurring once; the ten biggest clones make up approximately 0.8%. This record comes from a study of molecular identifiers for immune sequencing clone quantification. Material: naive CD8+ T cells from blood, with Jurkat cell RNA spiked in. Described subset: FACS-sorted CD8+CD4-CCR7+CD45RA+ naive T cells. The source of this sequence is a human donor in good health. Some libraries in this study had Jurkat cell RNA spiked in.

The CDR3 here is CASSHGIGTDNEQFF. The DNA of the CDR3 is TGTGCCAGCAGCCATGGAATCGGGACAGACAATGAGCAGTTCTTC. The chain combines TRBV3-1 with TRBJ2-1, with 7 positions matching TRBD1. Trimming at V came to 3 bases and at J to 5 bases, leaving 7 bases not matched to a gene. Germline V lookup: CDR1 LGHDT, CDR2 YNNKEL (reference sequence). The CDR3 consists of 15 residues.